This T cell receptor beta chain stems from a study of CD8 T cells in Susac syndrome. While CD8+ and CD4+ T cells were isolated negatively, TEMRA cells were enriched by FACS. Germline V CDR1 and CDR2: GTSNPN, SVGIG (reference sequence). This CDR3 has 14 amino acids. Reverse transcription used roughly 0.5 to 1 ug RNA and random hexamers. Each CDR3 protein gets one entry after TCRdb re-called the immunoSEQ multiplex PCR reads with MiXCR. The sample shows around 130,000 distinct CDR3 sequences, about 95% of them seen only once. This rearrangement joins TRBV30 to TRBJ1-1; no clear D. The clonotype comes from a human donor in good health. The sample taken for sequencing was CD4+ T cells from PBMCs. Written as DNA, the CDR3 is TGTGCGCACGGGGTCCCTGAGGTCAACACTGAAGCTTTCTTT. Translation: CAHGVPEVNTEAFF. Complete variable domain (other parts from reference TRBV30 and TRBJ1-1): SQTIHQWPATLVQPVGSPLSLECTVEGTSNPNLYWYRQAAGRGLQLLFYSVGIGQISSEVPQNLSASRPQDRQFILSSKKLLLSDSGFYLCAHGVPEVNTEAFFGQGTRLTVV.